The present entry profiles one T cell receptor beta chain with its context. Sequencing used immunoSEQ multiplex PCR; TCRdb keeps in-frame clones, though not all of them. The sample carries under 95,000 clones, roughly 87% recorded once. This sample stems from a study of blood T cell repertoires in COVID-19. The CDR3 is 13 amino acids. Trimming shortened V by 4 bases and J by 5 bases, and 11 bases separated the two germline ends. CDR1 and CDR2 (germline): ENHRY, SYGVKD. The receptor was derived from a woman of 80 years or more with acute or convalescent COVID-19. This chain links TRBV10-3 with TRBJ1-2; D is unclear. Sequenced input: peripheral blood. The CDR3 sequence: CAISGPPGYGYTF. The CDR3 DNA reads as TGTGCCATCAGTGGCCCCCCCGGGTATGGCTACACCTTC.